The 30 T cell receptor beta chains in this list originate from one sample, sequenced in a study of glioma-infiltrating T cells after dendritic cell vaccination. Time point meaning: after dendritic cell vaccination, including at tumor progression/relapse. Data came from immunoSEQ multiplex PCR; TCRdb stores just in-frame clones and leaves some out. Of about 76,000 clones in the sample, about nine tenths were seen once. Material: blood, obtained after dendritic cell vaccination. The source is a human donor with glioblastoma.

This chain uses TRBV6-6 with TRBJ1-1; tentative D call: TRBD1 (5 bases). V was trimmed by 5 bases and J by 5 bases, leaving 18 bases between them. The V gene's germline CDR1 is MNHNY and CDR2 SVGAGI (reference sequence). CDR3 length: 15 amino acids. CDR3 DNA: TGTGCCAGCAGTGCCTGGAAAGGGGCAAGGACTGAAGCTTTCTTT. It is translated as CASSAWKGARTEAFF.

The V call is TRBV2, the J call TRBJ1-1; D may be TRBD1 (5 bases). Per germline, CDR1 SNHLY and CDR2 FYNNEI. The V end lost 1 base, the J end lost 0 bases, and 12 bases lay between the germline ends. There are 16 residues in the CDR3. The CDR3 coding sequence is TGTGCCAGCAGTGAAGTTGGGGGGGTAATGAACACTGAAGCTTTCTTT. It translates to CASSEVGGVMNTEAFF. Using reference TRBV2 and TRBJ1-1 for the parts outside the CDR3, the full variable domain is EPEVTQTPSHQVTQMGQEVILRCVPISNHLYFYWYRQILGQKVEFLVSFYNNEISEKSEIFDDQFSVERPDGSNFTLKIRSTKLEDSAMYFCASSEVGGVMNTEAFFGQGTRLTVV.

CDR3 sequence reads: CASSPSSGGLDTQYF. As DNA, the CDR3 is TGTGCCAGCAGCCCCTCTAGCGGGGGGCTGGATACGCAGTATTTT. The V gene is TRBV7-3, the J gene TRBJ2-3, with 11 nucleotides matching TRBD2. Germline values: CDR1 SGHTA, CDR2 FQGTGA. The CDR3 runs to 15 residues. With 5 bases clipped from V and 6 bases from J, the junction kept 7 bases outside the gene matches.

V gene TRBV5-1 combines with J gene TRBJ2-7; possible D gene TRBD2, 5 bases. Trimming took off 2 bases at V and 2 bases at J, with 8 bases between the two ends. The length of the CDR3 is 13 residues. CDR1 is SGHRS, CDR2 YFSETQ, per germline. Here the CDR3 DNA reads TGCGCCAGCAGCTTAGCACTAGCCTACGAGCAGTACTTC. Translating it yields CASSLALAYEQYF.

The CDR3 loop is CASSKTLGTGFERQYF. In DNA, the CDR3 is TGCGCCAGCAGCAAAACCCTCGGGACAGGGTTCGAGAGGCAGTACTTC. V is TRBV5-1 and J is TRBJ2-7, with 9 nucleotides matching TRBD1. Germline V gene lookup returns CDR1 SGHRS and CDR2 YFSETQ. The CDR3 has 16 residues. Trimming removed 4 bases from V and 9 bases from J; junction bases left unmatched: 17.

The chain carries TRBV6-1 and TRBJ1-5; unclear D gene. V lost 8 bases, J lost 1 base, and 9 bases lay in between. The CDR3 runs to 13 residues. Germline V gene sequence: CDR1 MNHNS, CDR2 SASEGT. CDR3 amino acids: CASLTYSNQPQHF. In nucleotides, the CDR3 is TGTGCCAGCCTTACCTACAGCAATCAGCCCCAGCATTTT.

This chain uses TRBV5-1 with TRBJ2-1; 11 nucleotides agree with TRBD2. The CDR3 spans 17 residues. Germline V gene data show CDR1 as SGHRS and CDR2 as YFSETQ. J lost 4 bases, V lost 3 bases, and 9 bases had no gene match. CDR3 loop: CASSYGTSGQSYNEQFF. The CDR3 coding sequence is TGCGCCAGCAGCTACGGGACTAGCGGTCAGTCTTACAATGAGCAGTTCTTC.

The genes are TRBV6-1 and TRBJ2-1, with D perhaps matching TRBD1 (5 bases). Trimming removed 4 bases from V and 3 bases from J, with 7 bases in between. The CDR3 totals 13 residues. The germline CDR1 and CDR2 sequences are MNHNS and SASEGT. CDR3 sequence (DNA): TGTGCCAGCAGTGGGACACTCTACAATGAGCAGTTCTTC. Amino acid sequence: CASSGTLYNEQFF.

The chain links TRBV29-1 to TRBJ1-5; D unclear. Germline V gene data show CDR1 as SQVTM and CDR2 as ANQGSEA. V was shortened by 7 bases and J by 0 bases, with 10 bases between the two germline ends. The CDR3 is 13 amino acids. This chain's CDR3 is CSAVTDSNQPQHF. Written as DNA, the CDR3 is TGCAGCGCCGTGACTGATAGCAATCAGCCCCAGCATTTT. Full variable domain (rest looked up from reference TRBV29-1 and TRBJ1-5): SAVISQKPSRDICQRGTSLTIQCQVDSQVTMMFWYRQQPGQSLTLIATANQGSEATYESGFVIDKFPISRPNLTFSTLTVSNMSPEDSSIYLCSAVTDSNQPQHFGDGTRLSIL.

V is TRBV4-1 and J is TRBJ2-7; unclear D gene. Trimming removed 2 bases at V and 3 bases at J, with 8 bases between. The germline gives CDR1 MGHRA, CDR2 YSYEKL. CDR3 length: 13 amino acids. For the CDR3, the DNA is TGCGCCAGCAGCCAAAACACATACTACGAGCAGTACTTC. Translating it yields CASSQNTYYEQYF.

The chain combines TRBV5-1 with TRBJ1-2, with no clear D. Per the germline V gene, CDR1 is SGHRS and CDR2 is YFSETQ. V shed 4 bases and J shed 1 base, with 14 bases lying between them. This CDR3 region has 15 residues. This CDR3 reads CASSHAPGVNYGYTF. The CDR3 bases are TGCGCCAGCAGCCATGCCCCCGGGGTTAACTATGGCTACACCTTC.

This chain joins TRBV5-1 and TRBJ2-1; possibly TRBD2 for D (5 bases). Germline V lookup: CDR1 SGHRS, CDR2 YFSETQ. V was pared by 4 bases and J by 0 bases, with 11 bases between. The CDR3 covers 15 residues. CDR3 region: CASSRGYGSYNEQFF. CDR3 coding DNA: TGCGCCAGCAGCCGGGGTTATGGCTCCTACAATGAGCAGTTCTTC.

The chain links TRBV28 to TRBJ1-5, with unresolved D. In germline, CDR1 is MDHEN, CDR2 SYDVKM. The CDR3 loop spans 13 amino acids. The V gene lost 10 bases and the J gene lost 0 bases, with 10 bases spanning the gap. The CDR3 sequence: CAISMYSNQPQHF. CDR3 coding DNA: TGTGCCATTAGCATGTATAGCAATCAGCCCCAGCATTTT.

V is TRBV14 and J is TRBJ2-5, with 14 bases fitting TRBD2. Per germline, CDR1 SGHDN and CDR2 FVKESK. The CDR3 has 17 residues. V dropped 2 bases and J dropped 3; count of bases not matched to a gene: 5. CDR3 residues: CASSQRLAGGPKETQYF. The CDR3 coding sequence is TGTGCCAGCAGCCAAAGACTAGCGGGAGGGCCGAAAGAGACCCAGTACTTC.

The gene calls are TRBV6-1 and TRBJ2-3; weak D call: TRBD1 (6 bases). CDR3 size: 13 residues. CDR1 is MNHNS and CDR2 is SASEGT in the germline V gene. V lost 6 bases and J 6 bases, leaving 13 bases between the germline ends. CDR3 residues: CASRWGLGDTQYF. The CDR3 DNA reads TGTGCCAGCAGGTGGGGGCTGGGGGATACGCAGTATTTT.

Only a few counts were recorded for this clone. As DNA, the CDR3 is TGTGCCAGCAGTTACGGACAGCCCTGGGACTATGGCTACACCTTC. Its translation is CASSYGQPWDYGYTF. The chain links TRBV6-5 to TRBJ1-2; TRBD1 might be the D (6 bases). Germline V gene sequence: CDR1 MNHEY, CDR2 SVGAGI. This CDR3 is built from 15 residues. The V end was cut by 2 bases, the J end by 3 bases, with 13 bases between.

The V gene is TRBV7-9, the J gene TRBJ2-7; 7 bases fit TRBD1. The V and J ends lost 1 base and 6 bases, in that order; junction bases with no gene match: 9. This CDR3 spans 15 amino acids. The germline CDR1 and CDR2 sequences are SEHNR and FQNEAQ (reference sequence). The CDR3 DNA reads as TGTGCCAGCAGCTTAGGACCAGGGGGTACGGGCGAGCAGTACTTC. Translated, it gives CASSLGPGGTGEQYF.

CDR3 region: CASSLAGGGGYEQYF. CDR3 nucleotides: TGTGCCAGCAGCTTGGCCGGCGGGGGCGGATACGAGCAGTACTTC. V gene TRBV5-4 combines with J gene TRBJ2-7, with D maybe TRBD2 (7 bases). V was trimmed by 0 bases and J by 4 bases, leaving 14 bases between them. Germline V lookup: CDR1 SGHNT, CDR2 YYREEE (reference sequence). This CDR3 has 15 residues.

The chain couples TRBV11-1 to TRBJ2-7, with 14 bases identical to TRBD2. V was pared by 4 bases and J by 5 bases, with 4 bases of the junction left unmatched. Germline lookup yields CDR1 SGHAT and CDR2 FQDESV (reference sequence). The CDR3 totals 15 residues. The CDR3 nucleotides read TGTGCCAGCAGCTCGACTAGCGGGAGGGCCCACGAGCAGTACTTC. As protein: CASSSTSGRAHEQYF.

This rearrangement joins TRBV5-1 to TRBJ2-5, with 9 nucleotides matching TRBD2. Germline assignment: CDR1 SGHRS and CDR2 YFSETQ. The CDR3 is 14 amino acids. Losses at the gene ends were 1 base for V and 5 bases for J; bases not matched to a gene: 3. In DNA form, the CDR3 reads TGCGCCAGCAGCTTGTTAGCGGGAGCCGAGACCCAGTACTTC. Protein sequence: CASSLLAGAETQYF. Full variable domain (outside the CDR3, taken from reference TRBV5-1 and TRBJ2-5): KAGVTQTPRYLIKTRGQQVTLSCSPISGHRSVSWYQQTPGQGLQFLFEYFSETQRNKGNFPGRFSGRQFSNSRSEMNVSTLELGDSALYLCASSLLAGAETQYFGPGTRLLVL.

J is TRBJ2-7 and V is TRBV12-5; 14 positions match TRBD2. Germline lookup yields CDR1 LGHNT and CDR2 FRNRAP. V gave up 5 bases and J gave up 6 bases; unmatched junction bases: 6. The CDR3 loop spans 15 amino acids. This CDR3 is CASGTPGTSGSEQYF. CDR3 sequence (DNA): TGTGCTAGTGGTACCCCCGGGACTAGCGGGAGCGAGCAGTACTTC. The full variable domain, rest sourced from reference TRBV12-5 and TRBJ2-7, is DARVTQTPRHKVTEMGQEVTMRCQPILGHNTVFWYRQTMMQGLELLAYFRNRAPLDDSGMPKDRFSAEMPDATLATLKIQPSEPRDSAVYFCASGTPGTSGSEQYFGPGTRLTVT.

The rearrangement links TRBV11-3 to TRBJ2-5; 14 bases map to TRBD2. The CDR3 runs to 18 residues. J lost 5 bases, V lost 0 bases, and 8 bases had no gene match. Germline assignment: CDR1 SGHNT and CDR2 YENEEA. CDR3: CASSLDPGLAGGRETQYF. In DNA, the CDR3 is TGTGCCAGCAGCTTAGATCCCGGACTAGCGGGAGGACGGGAGACCCAGTACTTC.

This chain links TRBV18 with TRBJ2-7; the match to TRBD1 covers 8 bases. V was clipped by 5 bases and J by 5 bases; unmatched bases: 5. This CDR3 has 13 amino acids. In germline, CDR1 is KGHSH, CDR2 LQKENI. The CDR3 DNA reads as TGTGCCAGCTCATCCCCAGGGGGCAACGAGCAGTACTTC. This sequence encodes CASSSPGGNEQYF.

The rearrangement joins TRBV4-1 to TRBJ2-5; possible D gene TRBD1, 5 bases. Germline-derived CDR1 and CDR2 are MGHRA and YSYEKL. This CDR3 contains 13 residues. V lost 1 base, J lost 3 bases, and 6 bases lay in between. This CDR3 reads CASSQGQKETQYF. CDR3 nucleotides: TGCGCCAGCAGCCAAGGACAGAAAGAGACCCAGTACTTC.

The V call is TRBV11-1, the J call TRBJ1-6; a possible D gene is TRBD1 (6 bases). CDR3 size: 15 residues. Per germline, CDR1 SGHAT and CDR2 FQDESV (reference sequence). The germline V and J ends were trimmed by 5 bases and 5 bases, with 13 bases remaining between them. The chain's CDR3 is CASSAPGQHNSPLHF. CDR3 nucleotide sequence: TGTGCCAGCAGCGCCCCAGGACAGCATAATTCACCCCTCCACTTT.

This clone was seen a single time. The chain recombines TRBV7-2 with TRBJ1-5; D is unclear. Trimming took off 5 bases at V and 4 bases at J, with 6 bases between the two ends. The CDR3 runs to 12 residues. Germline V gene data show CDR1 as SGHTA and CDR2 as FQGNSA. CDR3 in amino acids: CASSVQNQPQHF. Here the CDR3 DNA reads TGTGCCAGCAGCGTCCAGAATCAGCCCCAGCATTTT. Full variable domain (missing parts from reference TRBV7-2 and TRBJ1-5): GAGVSQSPSNKVTEKGKDVELRCDPISGHTALYWYRQSLGQGLEFLIYFQGNSAPDKSGLPSDRFSAERTGGSVSTLTIQRTQQEDSAVYLCASSVQNQPQHFGDGTRLSIL.

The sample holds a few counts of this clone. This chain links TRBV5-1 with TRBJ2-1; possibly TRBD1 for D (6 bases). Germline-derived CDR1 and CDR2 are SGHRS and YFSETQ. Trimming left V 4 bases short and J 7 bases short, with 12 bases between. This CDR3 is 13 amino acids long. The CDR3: CASSGQGWNEQFF. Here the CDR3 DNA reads TGCGCCAGCAGCGGTCAGGGGTGGAATGAGCAGTTCTTC.

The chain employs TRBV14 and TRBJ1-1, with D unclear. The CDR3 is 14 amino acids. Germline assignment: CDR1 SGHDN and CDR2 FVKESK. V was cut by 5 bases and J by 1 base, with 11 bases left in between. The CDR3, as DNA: TGTGCCAGCAGCTTCCAGCGGGGGAACACTGAAGCTTTCTTT. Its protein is CASSFQRGNTEAFF.

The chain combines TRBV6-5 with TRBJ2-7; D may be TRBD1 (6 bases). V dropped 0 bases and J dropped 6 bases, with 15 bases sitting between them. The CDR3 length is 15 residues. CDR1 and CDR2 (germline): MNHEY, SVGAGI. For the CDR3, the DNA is TGTGCCAGCAGTTACTCGAACAGGGCGACCTCCGAGCAGTACTTC. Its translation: CASSYSNRATSEQYF.

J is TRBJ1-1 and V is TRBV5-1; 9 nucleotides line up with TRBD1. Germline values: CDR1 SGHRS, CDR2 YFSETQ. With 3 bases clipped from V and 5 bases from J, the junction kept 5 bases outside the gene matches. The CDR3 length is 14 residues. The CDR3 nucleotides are TGCGCCAGCAGCTCACAGGGGGCAGGGACTGAAGCTTTCTTT. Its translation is CASSSQGAGTEAFF.